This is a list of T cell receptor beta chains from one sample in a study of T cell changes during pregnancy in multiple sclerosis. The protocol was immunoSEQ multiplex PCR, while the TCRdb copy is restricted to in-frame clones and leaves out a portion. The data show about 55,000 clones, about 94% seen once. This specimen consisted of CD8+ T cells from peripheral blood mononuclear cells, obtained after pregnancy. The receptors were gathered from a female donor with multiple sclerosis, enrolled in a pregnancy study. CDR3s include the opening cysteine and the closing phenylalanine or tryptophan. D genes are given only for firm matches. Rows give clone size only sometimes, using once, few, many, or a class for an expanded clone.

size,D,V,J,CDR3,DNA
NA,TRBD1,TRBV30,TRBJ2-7,CAWSQWTGGIYEQYF,TGTGCCTGGAGTCAGTGGACAGGGGGCATCTACGAGCAGTACTTC
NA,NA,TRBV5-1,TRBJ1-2,CASSLGPLFYGYTF,TGCGCCAGCAGCCTTGGCCCCCTTTTCTATGGCTACACCTTC
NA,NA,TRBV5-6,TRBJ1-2,CASSSVVRDDGYTF,TGTGCCAGCAGCTCGGTGGTGCGGGATGATGGCTACACCTTC
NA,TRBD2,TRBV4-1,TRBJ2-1,CASSTLAGGPNEQFF,TGCGCCAGCAGCACCCTAGCGGGAGGGCCGAATGAGCAGTTCTTC
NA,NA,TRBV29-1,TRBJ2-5,CSVEEVTTQYF,TGCAGCGTTGAGGAGGTAACGACCCAGTACTTC
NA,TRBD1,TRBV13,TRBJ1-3,CASSLDFTGGSGNTIYF,TGTGCCAGCAGCTTAGACTTTACAGGGGGCTCTGGAAACACCATATATTTT
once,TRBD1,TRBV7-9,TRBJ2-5,CASSPQGQETQYF,TGTGCCAGCAGCCCACAGGGGCAAGAGACCCAGTACTTC
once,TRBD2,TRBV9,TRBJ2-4,CASSASGTSRAKNIQYF,TGTGCCAGCAGCGCTTCCGGGACTAGCAGAGCCAAAAACATTCAGTACTTC
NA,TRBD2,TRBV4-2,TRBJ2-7,CASRPGTNSYEQYF,TGTGCCAGCCGTCCCGGGACTAATTCCTACGAGCAGTACTTC
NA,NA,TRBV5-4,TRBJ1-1,CASSLDLGLQNTEAFF,TGTGCCAGCAGCTTAGACCTAGGACTTCAGAACACTGAAGCTTTCTTT
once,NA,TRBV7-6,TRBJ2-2,CASSVRGTGELFF,TGTGCCAGCAGCGTGAGAGGGACCGGGGAGCTGTTTTTT
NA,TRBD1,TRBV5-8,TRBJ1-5,CASSFGQGGQPQHF,TGTGCCAGCAGCTTCGGACAGGGGGGTCAGCCCCAGCATTTT
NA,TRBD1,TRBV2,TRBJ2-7,CASRGQGNEQYF,TGTGCCAGCAGGGGACAGGGGAACGAGCAGTACTTC
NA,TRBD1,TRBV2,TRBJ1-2,CATKTGYYGYTF,TGTGCCACAAAGACAGGGTACTATGGCTACACCTTC
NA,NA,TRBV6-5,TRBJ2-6,CASSFDSSGANVLTF,TGTGCCAGCAGTTTCGACAGCTCTGGGGCCAACGTCCTGACTTTC
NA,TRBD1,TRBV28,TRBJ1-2,CASRLITGGARVRYGYTF,TGTGCCAGCAGATTAATCACAGGGGGCGCGAGGGTGAGGTATGGCTACACCTTC
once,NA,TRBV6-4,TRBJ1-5,CASSEMGRGGNQPQHF,TGTGCCAGCAGTGAGATGGGACGGGGGGGTAATCAGCCCCAGCATTTT
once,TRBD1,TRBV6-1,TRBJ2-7,CASSEGTGRPYEQYF,TGTGCCAGCAGTGAAGGGACAGGTCGCCCCTACGAGCAGTACTTC
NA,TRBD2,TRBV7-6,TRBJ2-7,CASSFRASGGLMMGYEQYF,TGTGCCAGCAGCTTCCGGGCTAGCGGGGGACTAATGATGGGCTACGAGCAGTACTTC
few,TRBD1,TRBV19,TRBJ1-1,CASSMGQGAFF,TGTGCCAGTAGTATGGGACAGGGGGCTTTCTTT
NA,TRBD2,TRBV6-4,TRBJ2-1,CASSDSEPSGNNEQFF,TGTGCCAGCAGTGACTCTGAACCTAGCGGTAACAATGAGCAGTTCTTC
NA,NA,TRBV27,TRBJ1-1,CASSYGSNTEAFF,TGTGCCAGCAGTTATGGCAGTAACACTGAAGCTTTCTTT
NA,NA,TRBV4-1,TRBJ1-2,CASSQGAGASYGYTF,TGCGCCAGCAGCCAAGGGGCGGGGGCTTCTTATGGCTACACCTTC
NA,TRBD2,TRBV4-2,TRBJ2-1,CASSQGLAGGNEQFF,TGTGCCAGCAGCCAGGGACTAGCGGGAGGGAATGAGCAGTTCTTC
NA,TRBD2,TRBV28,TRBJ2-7,CASSLGPRLAGYYEQYF,TGTGCCAGCAGTTTAGGCCCAAGACTAGCGGGATACTACGAGCAGTACTTC
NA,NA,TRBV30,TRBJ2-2,CAWSILGFRELFF,TGTGCCTGGAGCATTCTAGGTTTTAGGGAGCTGTTTTTT
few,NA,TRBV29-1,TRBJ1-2,CSVPQQGPYGYTF,TGCAGCGTTCCTCAACAGGGTCCCTATGGCTACACCTTC
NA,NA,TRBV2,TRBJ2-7,CASQGGEQYF,TGTGCCAGTCAGGGGGGCGAGCAGTACTTC
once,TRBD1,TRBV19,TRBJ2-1,CASSFKDRGLKEQFF,TGTGCCAGTAGTTTCAAGGACAGGGGGCTAAAAGAGCAGTTCTTC
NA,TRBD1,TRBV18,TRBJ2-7,CASSLRDRDHEQYF,TGTGCCAGCTCACTGCGGGACAGGGATCACGAGCAGTACTTC
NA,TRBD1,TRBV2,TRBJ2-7,CASSAGTAYEQYF,TGTGCCAGCAGTGCCGGGACAGCCTACGAGCAGTACTTC
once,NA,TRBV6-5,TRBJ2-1,CASSYGQGNEQFF,TGTGCCAGCAGTTACGGGCAGGGCAATGAGCAGTTCTTC
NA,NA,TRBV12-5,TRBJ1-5,CASGLVWEFSNQPQHF,TGTGCTAGTGGTTTGGTTTGGGAGTTTAGCAATCAGCCCCAGCATTTT
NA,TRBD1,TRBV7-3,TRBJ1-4,CASSLRVTTGVRTNEKLFF,TGTGCCAGCAGCCTACGGGTAACGACAGGGGTCCGGACGAATGAAAAACTGTTTTTT
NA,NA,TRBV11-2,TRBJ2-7,CASSLGQSYEQYF,TGTGCCAGCAGCTTAGGACAGTCCTACGAGCAGTACTTC
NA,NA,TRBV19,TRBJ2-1,CASSPRDTPVSYNEQFF,TGTGCCAGTAGTCCTCGGGACACGCCAGTCTCCTACAATGAGCAGTTCTTC
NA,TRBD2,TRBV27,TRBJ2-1,CASSLYSPGEAGVHEQFF,TGTGCCAGCAGTTTATATAGCCCGGGGGAAGCGGGAGTCCATGAGCAGTTCTTC
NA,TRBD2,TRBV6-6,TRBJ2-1,CASSYLAGAYNEQFF,TGTGCCAGCAGTTACCTAGCGGGAGCCTACAATGAGCAGTTCTTC
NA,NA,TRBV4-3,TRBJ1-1,CASSQDLGGHTEAFF,TGCGCCAGCAGCCAAGATCTTGGGGGCCACACTGAAGCTTTCTTT
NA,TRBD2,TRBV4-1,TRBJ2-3,CASSQDRPTSGSTDTQYF,TGCGCCAGCAGCCAAGATCGCCCCACTAGCGGTAGCACAGATACGCAGTATTTT